A single sample is the source of the 17 T cell receptor beta chains below, sequenced in a study of blood T cells in healthy people across ages. With a J-beta primer mix and a sample-barcoded 5' primer, a second PCR ran 7 to 11 cycles. TCRdb re-derived calls from the 5' RACE reads in MiXCR, one entry per CDR3 protein. Of approximately 1,000,000 distinct CDR3 sequences listed, more than 40% are singletons. Sequences were obtained from blood. The receptor source for this set is a woman in her fifties or sixties in good health.

The chain has TRBV7-2 and TRBJ2-5; D call uncertain. Judging by the DNA end, TRBJ2-7 fits better; the J call may be wrong. The CDR3 has 12 residues. Germline V gene lookup returns CDR1 SGHTA and CDR2 FQGNSA. CDR3 region: CASSWLEGEQYF. In DNA, the CDR3 is TGTGCCAGCAGCTGGCTAGAAGGCGAGCAGTACTTC.

The chain carries TRBV20-1 and TRBJ2-3; 8 nucleotides line up with TRBD2. The CDR3 sequence is 13 residues long. V shed 3 bases and J 9 bases; nucleotides not matched to a gene: 8. Germline V gene sequence: CDR1 DFQATT, CDR2 SNEGSKA (reference sequence). Written as DNA, the CDR3 is TGCAGTGCTAGGCCAGAGGCGGGAGGAACGCAGTATTTT. This translates into CSARPEAGGTQYF.

The rearrangement uses TRBV11-3 and TRBJ2-1; 7 bases are a match to TRBD1. Germline V lookup: CDR1 SGHNT, CDR2 YENEEA. J was trimmed by 2 bases and V by 4 bases; bases with no gene match: 8. This CDR3 has 16 amino acids. This CDR3 is CASSSPGTDPYNEQFF. The CDR3 DNA sequence: TGTGCCAGCAGCTCTCCCGGGACAGACCCCTACAATGAGCAGTTCTTC.

J is TRBJ1-1 and V is TRBV11-2; TRBD1 matches at 11 bases. Unmatched junction bases numbered 8, after V lost 3 bases and J lost 5 bases. The CDR3 contains 16 residues. CDR1 is SGHAT, CDR2 FQNNGV, per germline. CDR3 sequence reads: CASSLGTGGRSTEAFF. CDR3 DNA: TGTGCCAGCAGCTTGGGGACAGGGGGTCGAAGTACTGAAGCTTTCTTT.

The gene calls are TRBV6-5 and TRBJ1-2; 8 bases map to TRBD1. The CDR3 is 14 residues long. Germline V gene sequence: CDR1 MNHEY, CDR2 SVGAGI. V lost 2 bases to trimming and J lost 4 bases; unmatched junction nucleotides: 3. CDR3 residues: CASSYGTGGYGYTF. In DNA form, the CDR3 reads TGTGCCAGCAGTTACGGGACAGGCGGCTATGGCTACACCTTC.

The rearrangement joins TRBV27 to TRBJ2-7; a weak D match, TRBD1 (6 bases). The CDR3 has 15 amino acids. V gave up 7 bases and J gave up 2 bases, with 18 bases separating them. Germline CDR1 and CDR2: MNHEY and SMNVEV (reference sequence). CDR3 loop: CASKHPEQGTYEQYF. In nucleotides, the CDR3 is TGTGCCAGCAAGCACCCAGAACAGGGAACCTACGAGCAGTACTTC.

The chain combines TRBV5-6 with TRBJ2-3, with D perhaps matching TRBD1 (6 bases). The V gene lost 4 bases and the J gene lost 1 base, with 16 bases spanning the gap. CDR1 and CDR2 (germline): SGHDT, YYEEEE. The CDR3 spans 16 residues. The CDR3 reads CASSALQGDGTDTQYF. The CDR3 DNA reads as TGTGCCAGCAGCGCCCTACAGGGAGACGGCACAGATACGCAGTATTTT.

The chain combines TRBV20-1 with TRBJ2-1; the match to TRBD1 covers 10 bases. Germline CDR1 and CDR2: DFQATT and SNEGSKA (reference sequence). Trimming removed 3 bases from V and 9 bases from J; junction bases left unmatched: 5. The CDR3 consists of 13 residues. The CDR3 loop is CSARGTGESEQFF. The CDR3 DNA reads TGCAGTGCTAGGGGGACAGGGGAAAGTGAGCAGTTCTTC.

Only a few counts were recorded for this clonotype. The rearrangement uses TRBV4-1 and TRBJ2-1, with no clear D. This CDR3 is 14 amino acids long. The V gene lost 4 bases and the J gene lost 5 bases, with 12 bases spanning the gap. Germline values: CDR1 MGHRA, CDR2 YSYEKL. The CDR3 bases are TGCGCCAGCAGCCCCTCGTCGGTAGACAATGAGCAGTTCTTC. It translates to CASSPSSVDNEQFF.

J is TRBJ1-5 and V is TRBV2; TRBD1 matches at 11 bases. This CDR3 region has 16 residues. Germline V CDR1 and CDR2: SNHLY, FYNNEI. Trimming took 2 bases from V and 6 from J; bases not matched to a gene: 6. CDR3 bases: TGTGCCAGCAGTGAAACGGGGACAGGGGGTAGTCAGCCCCAGCATTTT. Its translation is CASSETGTGGSQPQHF.

The V and J genes are TRBV6-1 and TRBJ2-7; 9 bases line up with TRBD1. V lost 2 bases and J lost 7; bases outside the gene matches: 6. CDR3 length equals 14 residues. Germline V gene lookup returns CDR1 MNHNS and CDR2 SASEGT. In DNA, the CDR3 is TGTGCCAGCAGTGAAACAGGGGGCGCGGGGGAGCAGTACTTC. As protein: CASSETGGAGEQYF.

The CDR3 coding sequence is TGTGCCAGCAGCCAGTCCCGCGGGTACGAGCAGTACTTC. It specifies CASSQSRGYEQYF. This rearrangement joins TRBV27 to TRBJ2-7; D may be TRBD2 (5 bases). This CDR3 is built from 13 residues. Trimming removed 6 bases from V and 4 bases from J, with 13 bases in between. Per the germline V gene, CDR1 is MNHEY and CDR2 is SMNVEV (reference sequence).

The chain links TRBV11-1 to TRBJ2-3; D not resolved. The V and J ends lost 3 bases and 10 bases respectively, with 20 bases between them. This CDR3 contains 15 residues. In germline, CDR1 is SGHAT, CDR2 FQDESV (reference sequence). The CDR3 is CASSLRGLKDNPQYF. In nucleotides, the CDR3 is TGTGCCAGCAGCTTGCGTGGCCTAAAAGACAACCCGCAGTATTTT.

This chain uses TRBV7-6 with TRBJ2-7; tentative D call: TRBD1 (6 bases). Trimming took 4 bases from V and 5 from J, leaving 12 bases between them. Germline-derived CDR1 and CDR2 are SGHVS and FNYEAQ. The CDR3 extends over 13 amino acids. The DNA for the CDR3 is TGTGCCAGCAGCTCCACAGGGTACCACGAGCAGTACTTC. Residues: CASSSTGYHEQYF.

This clonotype was seen a few times. V usage is TRBV12-3 or TRBV12-4 and J usage is TRBJ2-7; D is perhaps TRBD2 (5 bases). V lost 5 bases and J lost 2, with 13 bases in between. The CDR3 length is 14 residues. The DNA for the CDR3 is TGTGCCAGCAGTCAACGGGGTGGCCCCTACGAGCAGTACTTC. This translates into CASSQRGGPYEQYF.

The sample holds one count of this clonotype. One junction end does not reproduce the germline sequence, and a read error may be involved. This sequence joins TRBV2 and TRBJ1-5; D unclear. Germline loops: CDR1 SNHLY, CDR2 FYNNEI. The CDR3 loop spans 13 amino acids. CDR3 sequence: CASTRDSNQPKHF. The CDR3 region has the DNA TGTGCCAGCACTAGGGATAGCAATCAGCCCAAGCATTTT.

V is TRBV12-3 or TRBV12-4 and J is TRBJ2-3; 9 positions agree with TRBD2. The V and J ends lost 7 bases and 0 bases, in that order; junction bases with no gene match: 8. The CDR3 runs 16 residues. CDR3 nucleotides: TGTGCCAGCACCGGGGTGACTAGCGGTAGCACAGATACGCAGTATTTT. Protein sequence: CASTGVTSGSTDTQYF.